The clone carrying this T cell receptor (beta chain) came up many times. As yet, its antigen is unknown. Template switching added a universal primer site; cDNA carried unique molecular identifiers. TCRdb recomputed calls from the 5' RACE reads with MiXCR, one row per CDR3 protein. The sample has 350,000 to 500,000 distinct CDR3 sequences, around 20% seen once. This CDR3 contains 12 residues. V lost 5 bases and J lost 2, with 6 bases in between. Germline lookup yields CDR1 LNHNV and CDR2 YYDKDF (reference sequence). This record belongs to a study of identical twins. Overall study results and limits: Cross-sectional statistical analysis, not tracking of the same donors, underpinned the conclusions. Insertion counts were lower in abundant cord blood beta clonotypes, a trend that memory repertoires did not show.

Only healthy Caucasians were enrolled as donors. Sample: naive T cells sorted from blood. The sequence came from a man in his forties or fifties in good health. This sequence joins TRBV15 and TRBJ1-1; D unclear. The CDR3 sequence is CATSGGNTEAFF. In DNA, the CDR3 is TGTGCCACCAGCGGCGGAAACACTGAAGCTTTCTTT.